This entry is about one T cell receptor beta chain. No antigen is known for it. The entry originates in a study of blood T cells in healthy people across ages. Then a second PCR, running roughly 7 to 12 cycles, was carried out with a sample-barcoded 5' primer and a J-beta primer mix. Every sample gave at least 3 million paired-end reads containing CDR3. TCRdb fed the 5' RACE reads into MiXCR, producing one record per CDR3 protein. The table records hundreds of thousands of distinct CDR3 sequences, about 53% of them present only once. General study points: Per-million-T-cell TCR beta diversity fell roughly linearly with age.

This CDR3 has 14 amino acids. The germline V gene encodes CDR1 MGHRA and CDR2 YSYEKL. The V end lost 4 bases, the J end lost 7 bases, and 16 bases lay between the germline ends. The chain is built from TRBV4-1 and TRBJ1-2; no definite D call. The sequenced sample was blood. This TCR was recovered from a man aged 55 to 70 in good health. Here the CDR3 reads CASSLGPLRVGYTF. Here the CDR3 DNA reads TGCGCCAGCAGCCTAGGACCCCTTAGAGTTGGCTACACCTTC.